This T cell receptor (beta chain) comes out of a study of cytomegalovirus exposure and HLA in healthy donors (dated by TCRdb to about 2017). Study-wide context: The 500 to 700 repertoires of the first cohort and the 120 validation repertoires were produced on the same platform, according to a later analysis. The study combined high-throughput TCR immunosequencing, statistical association of individual TCRs with disease status, and machine learning to predict cytomegalovirus infection status. Besides the first cohort of approximately 710 subjects, a separate validation cohort made up of 120 different subjects was used. The study was designed to test whether signatures of past pathogen exposure could be identified by cataloging public T cell receptors.

Receptor amplification or capture employed the immunoSEQ multiplex PCR assay. The source study handled its data this way. A statistical classification framework was built to diagnose cytomegalovirus status from the catalog of TCR beta chain sequences. TCRdb took this table from immuneACCESS and kept in-frame rearrangements with V and J called. Such tables lack part of the clones; where checked against another copy, unresolved V genes explain under half of the gap, and the rest is unexplained. The V and J calls and the clone size are those of that table, but D and trimming were determined from the DNA. In this sample the table shows 90,000 to 110,000 clones, 85% to 90% of which occur a single time. About 4% of the sample is in the top ten clones. Reading from cysteine to phenylalanine, the CDR3 counts 14 amino acids. Solely the CDR3 DNA is kept, with 42 bases framed from the first base. Trimming removed 0 bases from V and 5 bases from J, leaving 10 bases between the germline ends. For CDR1 and CDR2, the germline V gene lists MGHRA and YSYEKL.

In regard to this clone: Its specific antigen is unknown. Per-base qualities were not stored, and no clone one base away is much larger.

Donors formed part of the validation cohort, which comprised 120 subjects and was distinct from the first cohort of under 850 subjects. The paper's findings and limits, for the study overall: It was suggested by the authors that the approach could potentially be generalized to other disease states and immunological phenotypes. In vitro tests confirmed that three of the cytomegalovirus-associated TCR beta chains recognize cytomegalovirus antigens. A later analysis had no HLA typing for the validation cohort, so co-occurrence there was scored across all 120 or so repertoires. The classifier was reported to diagnose cytomegalovirus status with high specificity and sensitivity in both the original and validation cohorts. In the study, 150 to 200 TCR beta chains were listed as associated with cytomegalovirus. In a later analysis, TCRs clustered in the first cohort were found to also tend to co-occur in the roughly 110 validation repertoires, with 85% to 95% of cluster scores above 0. While some public TCRs were present in many individuals, most TCR sequences turned up only very rarely across donors.

The TCR sequence derives from a woman younger than 30 in good health and CMV-seropositive. The specimen was PBMCs. Recombination joined TRBV4-1 with TRBJ1-1; a weak D assignment points to TRBD1 (5 bases agree). The encoded CDR3 is CASSQDRVGTEAFF. The DNA reads TGCGCCAGCAGCCAAGACAGGGTTGGGACTGAAGCTTTCTTT.